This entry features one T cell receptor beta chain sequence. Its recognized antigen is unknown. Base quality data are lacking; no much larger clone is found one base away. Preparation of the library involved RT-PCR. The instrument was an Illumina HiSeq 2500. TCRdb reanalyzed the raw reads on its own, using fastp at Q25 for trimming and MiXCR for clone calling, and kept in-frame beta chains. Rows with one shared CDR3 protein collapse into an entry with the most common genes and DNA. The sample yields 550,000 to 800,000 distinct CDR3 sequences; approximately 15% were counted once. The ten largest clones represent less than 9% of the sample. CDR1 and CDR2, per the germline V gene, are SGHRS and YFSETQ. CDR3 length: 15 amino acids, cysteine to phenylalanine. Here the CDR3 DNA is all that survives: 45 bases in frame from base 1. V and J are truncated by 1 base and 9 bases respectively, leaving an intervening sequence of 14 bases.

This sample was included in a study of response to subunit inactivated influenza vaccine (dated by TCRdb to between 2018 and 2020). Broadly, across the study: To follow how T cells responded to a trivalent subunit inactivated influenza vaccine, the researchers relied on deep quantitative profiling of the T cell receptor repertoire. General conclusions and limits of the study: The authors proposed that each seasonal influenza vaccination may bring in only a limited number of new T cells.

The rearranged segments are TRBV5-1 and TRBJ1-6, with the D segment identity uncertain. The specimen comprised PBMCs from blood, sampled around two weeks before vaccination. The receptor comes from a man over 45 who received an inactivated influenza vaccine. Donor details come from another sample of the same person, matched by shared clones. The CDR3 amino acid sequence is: CASSLRQEGSSPLHF. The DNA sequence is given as TGCGCCAGCAGCTTGCGGCAGGAGGGTAGTTCACCCCTCCACTTT.